The clone carrying this T cell receptor beta chain occurred a few times. Antigen specificity is unknown. These data belong to a study of CD8+CD57+ T cells in acquired aplastic anemia. The wider study: Sorted CD4+ and CD8+ cells yielded around 3 ug of DNA on average. The study's findings and limits: Patients and controls turned out to have approximately 29 CD8+ CDR3 sequences in common. Significant differences in CD8+ Simpson's diversity were not observed between patients and controls.

All patients picked for sequencing had shown, by flow cytometry, an expansion of CD8+CD57+ cells. Everyone among the patients had severe acquired aplastic anemia. CDR3 and TCR beta VDJ profiling relied on genomic DNA as the template. TCRdb fed the reads into MiXCR, producing one record per CDR3 protein. The profile shows some 170,000 distinct CDR3 sequences, less than 65% of them singletons. Sequenced input: sorted CD4+, CD8+, or CD8+CD57+ T cells (not recorded which) from PBMCs. The source is a human donor with aplastic anemia.

CDR3 residues: CSARDSVGGEHTEAFF. The CDR3 coding sequence is TGCAGTGCTAGAGATTCCGTTGGGGGGGAGCACACTGAAGCTTTCTTT. The chain has TRBV20-1 and TRBJ1-1; D is possibly TRBD1 (5 bases). The V end was cut by 0 bases, the J end by 3 bases, with 17 bases between. This CDR3 has 16 amino acids. Germline V gene sequence: CDR1 DFQATT, CDR2 SNEGSKA (reference sequence).